This TCR beta chain was identified during a study of blood T cells in healthy people across ages. A note on this clonotype: Its specificity is not known. It may be a read error: a sequence one base away is much more abundant.

Germline CDR1 SGHTA, CDR2 FQGTGA. There are 17 residues in the CDR3. The J segment lost 4 bases and the V segment lost 5 bases, leaving 11 bases of the junction unmatched. The study's findings and limits: Unknown donor CMV status possibly confounded expanded clonotype changes.

A second PCR of about 6 to 12 cycles used a sample-barcoded 5' primer and a J-beta primer mix. TCRdb redid the calling of the 5' RACE reads with MiXCR, one entry per CDR3 protein. The sample carries approximately 820,000 distinct CDR3 sequences, around 45% recorded once. Sequences were obtained from blood. The source is a man between 60 and 75 years old in good health. The chain combines TRBV7-3 with TRBJ2-1; 10 bases are shared with TRBD2. The chain's CDR3 is CASSLKRAGGVYNEQFF. In nucleotides, the CDR3 is TGTGCCAGCAGCCTAAAAAGAGCGGGGGGGGTTTACAATGAGCAGTTCTTC.